This T cell receptor (beta chain) was captured by sequencing in a study of identical twins (dated by TCRdb to 2015 to 2016). Notes on the research overall: The study deep-sequenced TCR alpha and beta repertoires from monozygotic twins, unrelated adults of various ages and cord blood to test whether fetal clonotypes persist. Replicate twin experiments were performed at different times using different library preparation protocols to rule out contamination.

V and J lose 6 bases and 0 bases, and a span of 12 bases separates them. The CDR3 contains 16 residues, cysteine and phenylalanine counted. Only the CDR3 portion is preserved as DNA: 48 bases, with reading frame beginning at the first base. Study-level results and caveats: Abundant cord blood beta clonotypes carried fewer insertions; young adult naive repertoires showed a weaker similar trend, while memory repertoires showed none. Out-of-frame TCR alpha sharing in monozygotic twins was systematically underestimated by recombination models, whereas sharing between unrelated individuals was in agreement with the recombination models. Because the same donors could not be followed over many years, the conclusions depended on cross-sectional statistical analysis. Compared with coincidental sharing between unrelated individuals, an excess of low generation-probability sequences was observed among out-of-frame TCR alpha sequences shared between twins. Zero-insertion analyses could be partly confounded by invariant T cells such as MAIT and iNKT, though diverse VJ usage argued against such confounding for most clonotypes. Excess twin sharing in beta out-of-frame sequences was weaker because fewer shared sequences lowered the signal-to-noise ratio.

Receptor libraries were prepared by 5' RACE. Reads for this sample came from an Illumina HiSeq 2000. A universal primer binding site was added through template switching, and the final cDNA carried a unique molecular identifier so that TCR cDNA molecules could be counted accurately. Specific primers in the conserved constant-segment region were used to synthesize first-strand cDNA for the TCR alpha and beta chains. To control for contamination, each cDNA library was double barcoded with a SMART-Mk sample barcode plus Illumina barcodes. Two successive PCR steps introduced TruSeq adapter sequences along with Illumina sample barcodes. TCR alpha and beta cDNA libraries were sequenced on the Illumina HiSeq platform with custom primers. Under the source paper's analysis protocol: Raw reads were processed with MiGEC to extract unique molecular identifiers, and MiXCR was used to determine CDR3 positions. For each individual, recombination models were inferred using an EM algorithm with the repgenHMM and IGoR tools. Shared clonotype analysis was performed with the tcR package in R, normalizing sharing by the product of cloneset sizes. To study raw recombination without the effects of thymic and clonal selection, out-of-frame nonproductive sequences were analyzed. Using fastp at Q25 and MiXCR, TCRdb reprocessed the public reads and kept productive beta chains. CDR3 protein duplicates are merged, each entry listing the most common genes and DNA. The authors' filters were not applied to this entry. For this sample there are some 560,000 distinct CDR3 sequences; approximately 9.6% appear just once. The ten largest clonotypes hold more than 2.5% of the sample.

There are a few counts of this clonotype. The antigen this receptor binds is unknown. Per-base quality was not reported, and no clone a single base away is much larger than it. Every donor in the study was a healthy Caucasian. Three pairs of female monozygotic twins, all aged roughly 18 to 29 years, made up the twin cohort. The RNA used for TCR libraries was isolated from peripheral blood mononuclear cells. The same sample was also studied in work on yellow fever vaccine responses in identical twins. The second study also describes: The authors reported that the T cell response to vaccination in identical twins appeared partly convergent and partly personalized. Focusing on identical twins, the study followed the T cell clones that responded to the vaccine, and did so with precision.

This sequence was found in a woman aged 18-29 years in good health. The V gene is TRBV12-3 or TRBV12-4 and the J gene is TRBJ1-6; no D gene call is confident. Sequenced sample: PBMCs. CDR3 reads: CASRPQQNSYNSPLHF. The DNA sequence is given as TGTGCCAGCAGACCACAACAAAACTCCTATAATTCACCCCTCCACTTT.